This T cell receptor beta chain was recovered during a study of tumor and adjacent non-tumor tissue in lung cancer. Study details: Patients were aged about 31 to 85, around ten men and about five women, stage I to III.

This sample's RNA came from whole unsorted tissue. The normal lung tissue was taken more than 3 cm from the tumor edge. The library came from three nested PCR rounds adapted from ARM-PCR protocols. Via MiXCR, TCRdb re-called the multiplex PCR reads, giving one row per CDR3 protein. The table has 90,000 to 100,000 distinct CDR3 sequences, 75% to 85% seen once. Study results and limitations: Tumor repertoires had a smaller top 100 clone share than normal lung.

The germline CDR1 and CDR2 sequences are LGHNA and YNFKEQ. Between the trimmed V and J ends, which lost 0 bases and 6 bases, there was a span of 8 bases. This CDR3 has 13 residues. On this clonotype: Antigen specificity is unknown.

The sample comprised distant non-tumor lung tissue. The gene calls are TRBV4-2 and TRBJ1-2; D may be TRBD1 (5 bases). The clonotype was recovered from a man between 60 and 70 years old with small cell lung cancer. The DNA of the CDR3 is TGTGCCAGCAGCCAAGATGGCAGGGATGGCTACACCTTC. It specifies CASSQDGRDGYTF.